The source of this TCR beta chain is a study of cytomegalovirus exposure and HLA in healthy donors. Study-level points and caveats: Later findings reportedly placed an Asian-associated ancestry cluster below the approximately 700-donor mean for N-insertions. In a later analysis, HLA-associated TCR beta chains were more clonally expanded than equally common others.

This clone showed up just once. What it binds is unknown. The PCR contained 60 Vbeta and 13 Jbeta primers. In the original analysis: A follow-up analysis tallied about 80 million unique TCR beta chains, roughly 11 million shared. Measured with immunoSEQ multiplex PCR; TCRdb has only the in-frame clones, and not every one. Clonal size and the V and J genes are those of that table, whereas D and trimming came from the DNA. Of over 200,000 clones listed, 70% to 85% were seen once; the top ten hold approximately 3.8%. Germline V gives CDR1 MGHRA, CDR2 YSYEKL. V shed 1 base, J shed 6 bases, and the junction held 21 bases outside the gene matches. This CDR3 is 19 amino acids long.

The sequence was obtained from a male donor in good health and CMV-seronegative. This chain connects TRBV4-1 to TRBJ2-7; 7 nucleotides align to TRBD2. Sequenced input: PBMCs. The CDR3 protein is CASSQVGLRELLLSGEQYF. The CDR3 nucleotides read TGCGCCAGCAGCCAAGTAGGGTTGCGGGAGCTATTGCTTTCGGGCGAGCAGTACTTC.